The subject of this entry is one TCR beta chain. Its target is not known. TCRdb keeps only in-frame clones here, not all; method: immunoSEQ multiplex PCR. Here the sample spans 74,000 or so clones, roughly 90% being singletons. This sample stems from a study of OX40 agonist ivuxolimab in advanced cancers. Study context: All patients had ivuxolimab intravenously every 2 weeks at 0.01 to 10 mg/kg. Whole-study results and caveats: The investigators did not determine what antigen specificity the expanded peripheral T cells had. At 0.1 to 3.0 mg/kg and by week 6, clonal expansion occurred in CD4+ and CD8+ blood T cells.

Drawing of blood for sampling happened at baseline, at cycle 4 day 1, and at cycle 7 day 1. The CDR3 has 14 amino acids. Looked up from germline, CDR1 is MNHNY and CDR2 is SVGAGI (reference sequence). J was trimmed by 6 bases and V by 7 bases; bases with no gene match: 4. The chain couples TRBV6-6 to TRBJ2-1, with 12 bases lining up with TRBD2. The sample in question was CD4+ or CD8+ T cells sorted from blood, obtained in a trial of the OX40 agonist ivuxolimab. This receptor was identified in an adult with an advanced solid tumor such as melanoma, head and neck, liver or kidney cancer. CDR3 in amino acids: CASTRTSGANEQFF. CDR3 nucleotide sequence: TGTGCCAGCACCCGGACTAGCGGGGCCAATGAGCAGTTCTTC.